This T cell receptor (beta chain) was observed in a study of read filtering for tumor transcriptome and immune sequencing. Study-wide context: Revised staging placed eight or nine patients in R-ISS I, around 15 in II, 6 or 7 in III.

This library used roughly 370 ng RNA and molecular barcoded adaptors spanning alpha/delta and beta/gamma chains. A single record per CDR3 protein comes from TCRdb applying MiXCR to the reads. Here the sample spans 45,000 to 55,000 distinct CDR3 sequences, approximately 18% being singletons. This CDR3 region has 11 residues. The V end was cut by 11 bases, the J end by 5 bases, with 12 bases between. The germline CDR1 and CDR2 sequences are LGHNT and FRNRAP. This clonotype was counted at least ten times. Its antigen is unknown. Regarding the study as a whole: In IR-seq, single-read clonotypes were around 85% of clonotypes but about 3.5% of reads. IR-seq captured clonotypes deeper and more reliably than RNA-seq. IR-seq and RNA-seq agreed better without single-read clonotypes.

Sequencing input: a population of CD138-negative cells sorted from bone marrow. The receptor comes from a donor aged 40 or over with multiple myeloma. The gene calls are TRBV12-5 and TRBJ2-5; D is perhaps TRBD2 (7 bases). Here the CDR3 reads CASGGLETQYF. DNA for the CDR3: TGTGCTTCGGGGGGCTTGGAGACCCAGTACTTC.